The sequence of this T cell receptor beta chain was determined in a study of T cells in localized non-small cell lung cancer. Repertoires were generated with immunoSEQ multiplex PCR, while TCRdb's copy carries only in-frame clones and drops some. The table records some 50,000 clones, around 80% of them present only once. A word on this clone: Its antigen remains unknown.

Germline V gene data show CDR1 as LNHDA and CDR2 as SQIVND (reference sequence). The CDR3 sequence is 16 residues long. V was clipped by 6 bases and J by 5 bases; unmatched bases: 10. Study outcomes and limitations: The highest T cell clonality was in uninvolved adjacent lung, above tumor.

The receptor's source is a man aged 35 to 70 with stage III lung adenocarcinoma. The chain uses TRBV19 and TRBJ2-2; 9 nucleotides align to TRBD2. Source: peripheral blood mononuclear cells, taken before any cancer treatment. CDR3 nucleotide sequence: TGTGCCAGTAGGGTTATAGCGGGAGTTGGGACCGGGGAGCTGTTTTTT. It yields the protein CASRVIAGVGTGELFF.